What follows is one T cell receptor beta chain and its context. What it recognizes is unknown. The entry originates in a study of cytomegalovirus exposure and HLA in healthy donors. Study-level points and caveats: Reported results showed that the classifier diagnosed cytomegalovirus status with high specificity and sensitivity. Likely technical artifact: a cluster of highly shared sequence variants. Earlier results showed most TCR beta V segments being productive about 87% or about 30% of the time.

While unrecorded immune exposures were likely, the donors were nominally healthy when sampled. V dropped 4 bases and J dropped 4; count of bases not matched to a gene: 4. CDR1 and CDR2 (germline): LNHDA, SQIVND (reference sequence). This CDR3 is built from 14 residues. Primers: 60 Vbeta forward and 13 Jbeta reverse. The table came from immunoSEQ multiplex PCR; TCRdb's copy has only in-frame clones and leaves some out. Among about 100,000 clones listed, 83% were seen once. Sequencing used PBMCs. This sequence originates from a man in his forties in good health and CMV-seronegative. V usage is TRBV19 and J usage is TRBJ2-3; 8 bases agree with TRBD2. CDR3 protein: CASSTRGVADTQYF. The CDR3 region has the DNA TGTGCCAGTAGTACGCGGGGGGTGGCAGATACGCAGTATTTT. The full variable domain, in which reference TRBV19 and TRBJ2-3 provide the parts outside the CDR3, is DGGITQSPKYLFRKEGQNVTLSCEQNLNHDAMYWYRQDPGQGLRLIYYSQIVNDFQKGDIAEGYSVSREKKESFPLTVTSAQKNPTAFYLCASSTRGVADTQYFGPGTRLTVL.